What follows are 25 T cell receptor beta chains derived from one specimen sequenced in a study of vaccination and CD4 T cells after COVID-19 (dated by TCRdb to the early 2020s). In light of the paper, this sample's treatment or condition label describes: roughly 11-day PBMC culture with coronavirus spike peptide pools or control peptides (ViraFEST assay). These receptors have no identified antigens. Library preparation was by PCR. The data were produced on an Illumina iSeq 100. TCR sequencing of DNA from cultured CD4+ T cells used the Oncomine TCR Beta short-read assay at the Johns Hopkins FTIC core. Using fastp at Q25 and MiXCR, TCRdb reprocessed the public reads and kept productive beta chains. Each entry is one CDR3 protein sequence, shown with its most common DNA and genes. This sample lists approximately 12,000 distinct CDR3 sequences; 45% to 55% were detected once. The ten largest clones take up roughly 15% of the sample.

The sample consisted of CD4+ T cells from blood, cultured in vitro. The receptors originated from a human donor who had recovered from COVID-19.

The chain uses TRBV6-2 or TRBV6-3 and TRBJ2-1; D is undetermined. V lost 4 bases and J 10 bases, leaving 11 bases between the germline ends. The germline CDR1 and CDR2 sequences are MNHEY and SVGEGT. CDR3 length equals 12 residues. CDR3 nucleotide sequence: TGTGCCAGCAGTTTCTCCGCTCAGGAGCAGTTCTTC. It encodes CASSFSAQEQFF.

The genes are TRBV7-8 and TRBJ1-4; perhaps TRBD1 as D (6 bases). This CDR3 comprises 15 residues. Germline V CDR1 and CDR2: SGHVS, FQNEAQ. The V end was cut by 1 base, the J end by 5 bases, with 11 bases between. The CDR3, as DNA: TGTGCCAGCAGCTTAGTGCCAGGGGCCAATGAAAAACTGTTTTTT. The encoded protein is CASSLVPGANEKLFF.

This clonotype has just a few counts. The rearrangement links TRBV27 to TRBJ1-5; perhaps TRBD1 as D (6 bases). CDR1 MNHEY and CDR2 SMNVEV come from the germline V gene (reference sequence). V shed 3 bases and J shed 5 bases, with 11 bases lying between them. This CDR3 is 14 amino acids long. The chain's CDR3 is CASSLQGPDQPQHF. CDR3 sequence (DNA): TGTGCCAGCAGTTTGCAGGGGCCGGATCAGCCCCAGCATTTT.

V is TRBV28 and J is TRBJ1-1; no clear D. Trimming left V 3 bases short and J 5 bases short, with 10 bases between. The germline V gene has CDR1 MDHEN and CDR2 SYDVKM. The CDR3 runs 13 residues. The CDR3 sequence is CASSFGSGTEAFF. The CDR3 DNA follows: TGTGCCAGCAGTTTCGGGTCGGGGACTGAAGCTTTCTTT.

V usage is TRBV15 and J usage is TRBJ2-7; no clear D gene. Trimming shortened V by 1 base and J by 3 bases, and 7 bases separated the two germline ends. CDR1 and CDR2 from the germline V gene are LNHNV and YYDKDF (reference sequence). CDR3 length: 13 amino acids. As DNA, the CDR3 is TGTGCCACCAGCAGAGCGGCAGACTACGAGCAGTACTTC. It translates to CATSRAADYEQYF.

The gene calls are TRBV12-3 or TRBV12-4 and TRBJ1-1; D is unresolved. The CDR3 length is 13 residues. V lost 5 bases and J lost 7, with 14 bases in between. For the CDR3, the DNA is TGTGCCAGCAGTACGACAAACGAGAATGAAGCTTTCTTT. Protein product: CASSTTNENEAFF.

The chain recombines TRBV20-1 with TRBJ1-6; D remains ambiguous. Trimming pared 6 bases from V and 7 bases from J, leaving 22 bases between. This CDR3 comprises 16 residues. The germline CDR1 and CDR2 sequences are DFQATT and SNEGSKA (reference sequence). The CDR3 DNA follows: TGCAGTGCGCGACCCTCCATCGTCCAGCCCAATTCACCCCTCCACTTT. It specifies CSARPSIVQPNSPLHF.

The genes are TRBV7-9 and TRBJ1-1; D unresolved. Looked up from germline, CDR1 is SEHNR and CDR2 is FQNEAQ (reference sequence). This CDR3 has 15 residues. V dropped 3 bases and J dropped 0 bases, with 11 bases sitting between them. The CDR3 DNA sequence: TGTGCCAGCAGCTTGGCAGGCCCCATGAACACTGAAGCTTTCTTT. Translated: CASSLAGPMNTEAFF.

This clonotype has only a few counts. The J gene is TRBJ1-1, the V gene TRBV6-1; no firm D call. The V end was cut by 1 base, the J end by 11 bases, with 11 bases between. The CDR3 loop spans 12 amino acids. The germline V gene has CDR1 MNHNS and CDR2 SASEGT. CDR3 residues: CASSEVGGRAFF. CDR3 coding DNA: TGTGCCAGCAGTGAAGTGGGAGGGAGGGCTTTCTTT.

The chain joins TRBV5-5 to TRBJ1-2; 12 bases match TRBD1. The CDR3 is 14 amino acids. Germline V gene sequence: CDR1 SGHKS, CDR2 YYEKEE (reference sequence). V lost 3 bases, J lost 8 bases, and 5 bases stayed unmatched. CDR3 sequence: CASSSTGTGGGYTF. In DNA, the CDR3 is TGTGCCAGCAGCTCCACCGGGACAGGGGGCGGCTACACCTTC.

CDR3 nucleotides: TGTGCCAGTAGTTCCTACAGGGGTTCTTTTGCGGGAAATGAGCAGTTCTTC. Its protein is CASSSYRGSFAGNEQFF. V is TRBV19 and J is TRBJ2-1; perhaps TRBD1 as D (7 bases). This CDR3 region has 17 residues. The germline V gene encodes CDR1 LNHDA and CDR2 SQIVND (reference sequence). V was pared by 5 bases and J by 7 bases, with 24 bases between.

This clonotype has only a few counts. V and J are TRBV10-1 and TRBJ2-7; no clear D gene. The germline gives CDR1 WNHNN, CDR2 SYGVQD (reference sequence). The CDR3 sequence is 16 residues long. V lost 2 bases and J 2 bases, leaving 16 bases between the germline ends. The CDR3 coding sequence is TGCGCCAGCAGTGAGGCCCAGGCTACATGCACCTACGAGCAGTACTTC. Translation gives CASSEAQATCTYEQYF.

This chain joins TRBV20-1 and TRBJ1-1; 7 nucleotides align to TRBD1. This CDR3 has 14 amino acids. Per the germline V gene, CDR1 is DFQATT and CDR2 is SNEGSKA (reference sequence). The junction had 5 bases not matched to a gene; V was cut back by 1 base and J by 3 bases. CDR3 nucleotides: TGCAGTGCTAGAGCCAACGACAGGGACACTGAAGCTTTCTTT. Translating gives CSARANDRDTEAFF.

This clonotype appeared a few times. The V call is TRBV7-8, the J call TRBJ1-3; tentatively, D is TRBD1 (5 bases). The CDR3 has 14 amino acids. The V end was cut by 5 bases, the J end by 3 bases, with 11 bases between. Per germline, CDR1 SGHVS and CDR2 FQNEAQ. The CDR3 sequence is CASSQTVIGNTIYF. In DNA form, the CDR3 reads TGTGCCAGCAGCCAGACAGTTATTGGAAACACCATATATTTT.

V and J are TRBV12-3 or TRBV12-4 and TRBJ1-1, with 10 bases matching TRBD1. V was pared by 6 bases and J by 5 bases, with 9 bases of the junction left unmatched. The CDR3 loop spans 15 amino acids. The CDR3 region is CASRAGTGVLTEAFF. DNA for the CDR3: TGTGCCAGCAGAGCCGGGACAGGGGTTCTTACTGAAGCTTTCTTT.

Of note for this clonotype: A much larger clone differs by one base, so this may be a read error. The V gene is TRBV15, the J gene TRBJ2-1; 10 positions match TRBD1. The CDR3 is 16 amino acids. CDR1 and CDR2 from the germline V gene are LNHNV and YYDKDF (reference sequence). CDR3 coding DNA: TGTGCCGCCAGCAGTGATTTGGGACAGGGGTGGAATGAGCAGTTCTTC. Translation gives CAASSDLGQGWNEQFF.

The rearrangement uses TRBV9 and TRBJ2-5; 9 nucleotides match TRBD2. The CDR3 covers 13 residues. J gave up 7 bases and V 4 bases, and 5 bases lay outside the gene matches. Germline loops: CDR1 SGDLS, CDR2 YYNGEE. CDR3 loop: CASSPRSGGTQYF. CDR3 DNA: TGTGCCAGCAGCCCACGTAGCGGGGGGACCCAGTACTTC.

This clonotype has more than one count but fewer than ten. The V call is TRBV6-5, the J call TRBJ2-3; TRBD2 aligns across 9 bases. Germline CDR1 reads MNHEY; CDR2 reads SVGAGI. V shed 0 bases, J shed 0 bases, and the junction held 1 base outside the gene matches. This CDR3 spans 16 amino acids. Written as DNA, the CDR3 is TGTGCCAGCAGTTACTCTCTAGCGGGAAGCACAGATACGCAGTATTTT. As protein: CASSYSLAGSTDTQYF.

The V and J genes are TRBV27 and TRBJ1-1; 7 bases line up with TRBD1. Germline V gene data show CDR1 as MNHEY and CDR2 as SMNVEV (reference sequence). Germline trimming cut 3 bases from V and 5 bases from J; bases unmatched to any gene: 9. This CDR3 spans 15 amino acids. CDR3 bases: TGTGCCAGCAGTTTGATAGGGGACAGCCGAACTGAAGCTTTCTTT. Its translation: CASSLIGDSRTEAFF.

The chain employs TRBV19 and TRBJ2-3; 12 nucleotides line up with TRBD2. This CDR3 comprises 18 residues. Germline CDR1 reads LNHDA; CDR2 reads SQIVND (reference sequence). The V and J ends lost 7 bases and 2 bases, in that order; junction bases with no gene match: 13. The CDR3 coding sequence is TGTGCCAGTAACCCCTCGCGGCTAGCGGGGGGGCACACAGATACGCAGTATTTT. Translation gives CASNPSRLAGGHTDTQYF.

This clonotype has just a few counts. The chain joins TRBV20-1 to TRBJ1-2, with a tentative D call TRBD1 (5 bases). The V and J ends lost 6 bases and 3 bases respectively, with 14 bases between them. This CDR3 region has 13 residues. Germline V CDR1 and CDR2: DFQATT, SNEGSKA (reference sequence). CDR3 in amino acids: CSARGGFDYGYTF. The DNA for the CDR3 is TGCAGTGCCCGGGGGGGATTTGACTATGGCTACACCTTC.

This clonotype turned up a few times. The rearrangement joins TRBV10-3 to TRBJ2-7; D might be TRBD1 (5 bases). Germline CDR1 reads ENHRY; CDR2 reads SYGVKD. This CDR3 has 15 residues. Deletions cut 3 bases from V and 3 bases from J, with 15 bases between. The CDR3 protein is CAISEEVTVNYEQYF. Here the CDR3 DNA reads TGTGCCATCAGTGAAGAAGTGACAGTAAACTACGAGCAGTACTTC.

This clonotype turned up a few times. J is TRBJ1-5 and V is TRBV7-2, with 7 positions matching TRBD1. The CDR3 spans 13 residues. V gave up 5 bases and J gave up 4 bases; unmatched junction bases: 2. CDR1 is SGHTA, CDR2 FQGNSA, per germline. CDR3 sequence: CASSPGGNQPQHF. The CDR3 DNA is TGTGCCAGCAGCCCAGGGGGAAATCAGCCCCAGCATTTT.

Worth noting for this clonotype: Germline and junction disagree at one end, which may indicate a read error. The genes are TRBV7-2 and TRBJ1-2; D perhaps matches TRBD1 (5 bases). There are 14 residues in the CDR3. Germline V gene lookup returns CDR1 SGHTA and CDR2 FQGNSA. CDR3 protein: CASRLAGTRYGYTF. CDR3 DNA: TGTGCCAGCAGGTTAGCCGGGACCCGGTATGGCTACACCTTC.

This chain uses TRBV7-9 with TRBJ1-6; D may be TRBD1 (6 bases). Germline V gene sequence: CDR1 SEHNR, CDR2 FQNEAQ (reference sequence). V was trimmed by 8 bases and J by 13 bases, leaving 15 bases between them. The CDR3 is 12 residues long. CDR3 sequence: CASQGLRGPLHF. CDR3 DNA sequence: TGTGCCAGCCAGGGGCTTAGAGGCCCCCTCCACTTT.